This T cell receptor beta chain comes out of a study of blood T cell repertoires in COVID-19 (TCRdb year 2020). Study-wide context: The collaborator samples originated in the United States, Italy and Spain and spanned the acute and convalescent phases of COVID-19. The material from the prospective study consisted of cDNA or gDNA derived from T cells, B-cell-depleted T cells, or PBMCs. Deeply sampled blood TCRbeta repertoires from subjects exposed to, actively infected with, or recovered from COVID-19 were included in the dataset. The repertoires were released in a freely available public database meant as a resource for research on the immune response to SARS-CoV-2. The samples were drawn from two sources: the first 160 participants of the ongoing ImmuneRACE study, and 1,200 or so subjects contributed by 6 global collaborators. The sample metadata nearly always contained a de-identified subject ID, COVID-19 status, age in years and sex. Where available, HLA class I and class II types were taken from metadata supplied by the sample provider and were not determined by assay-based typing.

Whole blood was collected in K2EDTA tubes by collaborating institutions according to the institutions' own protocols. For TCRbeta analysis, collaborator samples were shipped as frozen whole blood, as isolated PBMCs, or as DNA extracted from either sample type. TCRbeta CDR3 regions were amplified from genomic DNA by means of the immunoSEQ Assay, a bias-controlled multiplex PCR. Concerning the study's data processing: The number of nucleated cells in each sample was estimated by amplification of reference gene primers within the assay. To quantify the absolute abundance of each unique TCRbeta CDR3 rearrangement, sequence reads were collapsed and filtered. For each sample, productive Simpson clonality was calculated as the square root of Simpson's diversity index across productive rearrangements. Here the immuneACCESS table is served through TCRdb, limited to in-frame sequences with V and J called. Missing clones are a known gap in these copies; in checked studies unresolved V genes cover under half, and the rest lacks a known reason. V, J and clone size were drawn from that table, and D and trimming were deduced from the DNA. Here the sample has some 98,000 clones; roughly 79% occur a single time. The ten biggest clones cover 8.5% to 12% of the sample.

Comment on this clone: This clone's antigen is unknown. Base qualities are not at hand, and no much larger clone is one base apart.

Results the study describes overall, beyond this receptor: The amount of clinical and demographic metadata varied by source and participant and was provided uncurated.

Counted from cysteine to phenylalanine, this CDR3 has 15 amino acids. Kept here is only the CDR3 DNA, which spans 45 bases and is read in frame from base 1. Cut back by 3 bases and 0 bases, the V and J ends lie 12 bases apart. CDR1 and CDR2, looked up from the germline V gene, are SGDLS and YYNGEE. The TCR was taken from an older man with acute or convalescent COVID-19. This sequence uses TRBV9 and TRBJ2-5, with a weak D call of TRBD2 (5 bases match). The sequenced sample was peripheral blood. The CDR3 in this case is CASSATTGNQETQYF. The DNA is TGTGCCAGCAGCGCCACTACCGGGAACCAAGAGACCCAGTACTTC.